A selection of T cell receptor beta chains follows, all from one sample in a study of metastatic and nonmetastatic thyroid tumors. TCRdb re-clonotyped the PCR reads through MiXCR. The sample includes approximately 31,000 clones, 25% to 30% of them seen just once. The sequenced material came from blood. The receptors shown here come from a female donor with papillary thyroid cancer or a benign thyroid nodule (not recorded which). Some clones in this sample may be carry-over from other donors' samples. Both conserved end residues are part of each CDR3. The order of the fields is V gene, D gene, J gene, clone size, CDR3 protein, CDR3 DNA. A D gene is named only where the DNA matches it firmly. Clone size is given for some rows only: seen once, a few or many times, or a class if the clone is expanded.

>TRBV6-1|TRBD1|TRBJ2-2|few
CASRGTGGTGELFF
TGTGCCAGCAGGGGGACAGGGGGAACCGGGGAGCTGTTTTTT
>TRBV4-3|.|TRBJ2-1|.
CASSQDLGLNGEQFF
TGCGCCAGCAGCCAAGATCTGGGATTAAACGGGGAGCAGTTCTTC
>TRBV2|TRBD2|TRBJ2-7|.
CASSPERGFRGYEQYF
TGTGCCAGCAGCCCGGAGCGGGGATTCCGAGGCTACGAGCAGTACTTC
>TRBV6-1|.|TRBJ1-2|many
CASSRTSAYGYTF
TGTGCCAGCAGTCGGACATCCGCCTATGGCTACACCTTC
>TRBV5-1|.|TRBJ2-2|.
CASSLNQASNTGELFF
TGCGCCAGCAGCTTAAATCAGGCGTCGAACACCGGGGAGCTGTTTTTT
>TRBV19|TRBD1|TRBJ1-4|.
CASSKRQGPDEKLFF
TGTGCCAGTAGTAAGCGACAGGGACCGGATGAAAAACTGTTTTTT
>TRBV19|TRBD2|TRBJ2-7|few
CASSMGTSDYEQYF
TGTGCCAGTAGTATGGGGACTAGCGACTACGAGCAGTACTTC
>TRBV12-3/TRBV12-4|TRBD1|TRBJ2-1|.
CASSTTGEYGNEQFF
TGTGCCAGCAGCACCACAGGGGAGTATGGGAATGAGCAGTTCTTC
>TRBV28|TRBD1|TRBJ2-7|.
CASLRQGGRSYEQYF
TGTGCCAGCCTCCGACAGGGCGGCCGATCCTACGAGCAGTACTTC
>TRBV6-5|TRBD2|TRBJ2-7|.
CASSLGLAYEQYF
TGTGCCAGCAGTTTGGGACTAGCCTACGAGCAGTACTTC
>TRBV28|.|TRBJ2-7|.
CASSSVMGRVYEQYF
TGTGCCAGCAGTTCCGTGATGGGGCGGGTTTACGAGCAGTACTTC
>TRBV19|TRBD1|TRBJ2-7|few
CASSRGTGPYEQYF
TGTGCCAGTAGTAGAGGGACAGGTCCCTACGAGCAGTACTTC
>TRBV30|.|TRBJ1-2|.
CAWSARGNGYTF
TGTGCCTGGAGTGCGAGAGGGAATGGCTACACCTTC
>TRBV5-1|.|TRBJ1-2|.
CASSLQGDHGYTF
TGCGCCAGCAGCTTGCAAGGGGATCATGGCTACACCTTC
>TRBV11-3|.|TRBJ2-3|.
CASSSASGDTQYF
TGTGCCAGCAGCTCAGCCAGCGGCGATACGCAGTATTTT
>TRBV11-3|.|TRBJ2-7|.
CASSRDPSSYEQYF
TGTGCCAGCAGCCGGGACCCAAGCTCCTACGAGCAGTACTTC
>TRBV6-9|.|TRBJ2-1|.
CASTLQYNEQFF
TGTGCCAGCACCCTACAGTACAATGAGCAGTTCTTC
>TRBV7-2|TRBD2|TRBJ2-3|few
CASSLARGSDTQYF
TGTGCCAGCAGCTTAGCGCGGGGGTCGGATACGCAGTATTTT
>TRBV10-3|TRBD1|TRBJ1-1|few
CAISGTGASWTEAFF
TGTGCCATCAGCGGGACAGGGGCCTCGTGGACTGAAGCTTTCTTT
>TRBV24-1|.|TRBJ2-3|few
CATRGQVQAGDTQYF
TGTGCCACCAGGGGCCAGGTCCAGGCTGGGGATACGCAGTATTTT
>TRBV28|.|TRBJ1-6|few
CASSLGNSPLHF
TGTGCCAGCAGTTTAGGCAATTCACCCCTCCACTTT
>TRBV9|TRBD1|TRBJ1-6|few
CASSEGSGGAGPPLHF
TGTGCCAGCAGCGAGGGTTCAGGGGGCGCGGGTCCACCCCTCCACTTT
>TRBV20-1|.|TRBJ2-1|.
CSARVQFPYNEQFF
TGCAGTGCTAGAGTACAGTTCCCCTACAATGAGCAGTTCTTC
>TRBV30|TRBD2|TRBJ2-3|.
CAFRLAGRTDTQYF
TGTGCCTTTCGACTAGCGGGAAGGACAGATACGCAGTATTTT
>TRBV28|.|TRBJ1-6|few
CASKGVYSPLHF
TGTGCCAGCAAAGGCGTCTATTCACCCCTCCACTTT
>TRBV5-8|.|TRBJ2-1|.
CASSFQTPNNEQFF
TGTGCCAGCAGCTTCCAGACCCCAAACAATGAGCAGTTCTTC
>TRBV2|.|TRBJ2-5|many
CASSEGRGNQETQYF
TGTGCCAGCAGTGAGGGTCGCGGCAATCAAGAGACCCAGTACTTC
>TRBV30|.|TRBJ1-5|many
CAWAGGNSNQPQHF
TGTGCCTGGGCCGGTGGGAATAGCAATCAGCCCCAGCATTTT
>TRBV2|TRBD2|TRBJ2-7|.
CASRSGLAGFHEQYF
TGTGCCAGCAGGTCCGGACTAGCGGGTTTTCACGAGCAGTACTTC
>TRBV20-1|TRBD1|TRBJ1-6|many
CSGIGVTGENSPLHF
TGCAGTGGGATTGGCGTGACAGGGGAAAATTCACCCCTCCACTTT
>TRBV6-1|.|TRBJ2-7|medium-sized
CASGTGGDSYEQYF
TGTGCCAGCGGCACAGGTGGGGACTCCTACGAGCAGTACTTC
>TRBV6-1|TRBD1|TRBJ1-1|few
CASRLQFQGAGTEAFF
TGTGCCAGCAGGCTCCAATTTCAGGGGGCTGGCACTGAAGCTTTCTTT
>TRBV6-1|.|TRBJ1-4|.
CASAGDFDEKLFF
TGTGCCAGCGCAGGGGATTTCGATGAAAAACTGTTTTTT
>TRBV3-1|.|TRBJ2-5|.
CASSQARTQYF
TGTGCCAGCAGCCAAGCTCGGACCCAGTACTTC
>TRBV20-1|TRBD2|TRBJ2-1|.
CSASSGETSLFF
TGCAGTGCTAGCAGCGGGGAAACTAGTTTGTTCTTC
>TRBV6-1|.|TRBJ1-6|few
CASKDSSYNSPLHF
TGTGCCTCAAAAGACAGCTCCTATAATTCACCCCTCCACTTT
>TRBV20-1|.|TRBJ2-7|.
CSAEADYEQYF
TGCAGTGCTGAGGCTGACTACGAGCAGTACTTC
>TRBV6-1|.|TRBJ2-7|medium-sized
CASRKPGLTEQYF
TGTGCCAGCAGAAAACCGGGACTGACAGAGCAGTACTTC
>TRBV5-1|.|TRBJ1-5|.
CACSMACDQPQHF
TGCGCCTGCAGCATGGCCTGTGACCAGCCCCAGCATTTT
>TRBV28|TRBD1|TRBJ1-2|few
CASSSTGDYTF
TGTGCCAGCAGTTCGACAGGGGACTACACCTTC
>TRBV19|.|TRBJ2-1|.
CASSATVGYEQFF
TGTGCCAGTAGTGCAACAGTCGGGTACGAGCAGTTCTTC
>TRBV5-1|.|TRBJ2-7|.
CASSPLYYSNYEQYF
TGCGCCAGCAGCCCCCTCTATTACTCAAACTACGAGCAGTACTTC
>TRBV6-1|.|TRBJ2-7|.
CASIKDRSGEQYF
TGTGCCAGCATCAAAGACCGGAGTGGCGAGCAGTACTTC
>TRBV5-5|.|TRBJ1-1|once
CASSFRGPDTEAFF
TGTGCCAGCAGCTTTAGAGGGCCGGACACTGAAGCTTTCTTT
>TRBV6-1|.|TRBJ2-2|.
CASILKGGGGELFF
TGTGCCAGCATTCTAAAGGGGGGGGGCGGGGAGCTGTTTTTT
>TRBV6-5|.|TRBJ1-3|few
CASRAPTGAGNTIYF
TGTGCCAGCAGGGCCCCAACAGGAGCTGGAAACACCATATATTTT